Listed here are 5 T cell receptor beta chains from one sample, sequenced in a study of blood T cell repertoires in COVID-19. Produced via immunoSEQ multiplex PCR; TCRdb's table is partial and in-frame only. The sample consists of just under 150,000 clones, roughly 80% of them appearing once. Material: peripheral blood. All receptors come from a human donor in a cohort sampled during active COVID-19.

The rearrangement links TRBV28 to TRBJ2-3; 8 nucleotides line up with TRBD1. Near its end, the DNA agrees better with TRBJ1-5, so the J call may be wrong. Germline CDR1 reads MDHEN; CDR2 reads SYDVKM. The CDR3 is 16 residues long. CDR3 sequence: CASSLRRGQVTDTQHF. In nucleotides, the CDR3 is TGTGCCAGCAGTTTACGCAGGGGGCAGGTCACAGATACGCAGCATTTT.

The genes are TRBV6-1 and TRBJ2-3, with a weak D call TRBD1 (6 bases). The CDR3 covers 18 residues. Germline CDR1 MNHNS, CDR2 SASEGT. Trimming removed 3 bases at V and 0 bases at J, with 19 bases between. The CDR3 DNA follows: TGTGCCAGCAGTGACCAAGTGAAGGGGGTAACTAGCACAGATACGCAGTATTTT. Translation gives CASSDQVKGVTSTDTQYF.

The chain has TRBV27 and TRBJ2-3; possibly TRBD2 for D (6 bases). This CDR3 is built from 20 residues. V was shortened by 3 bases and J by 2 bases, with 27 bases between the two germline ends. Looked up from germline, CDR1 is MNHEY and CDR2 is SMNVEV (reference sequence). Here the CDR3 DNA reads TGTGCCAGCAGTTTGGAGGGCCCTAAATCATTTTCTTGGGACACAGATACGCAGTATTTT. Translated, it gives CASSLEGPKSFSWDTDTQYF.

V usage is TRBV4-1 and J usage is TRBJ1-2; maybe TRBD1 (5 bases). Trimming removed 0 bases from V and 3 bases from J, with 11 bases in between. The CDR3 is made up of 15 amino acids. Germline loops: CDR1 MGHRA, CDR2 YSYEKL. The CDR3 DNA is TGCGCCAGCAGCCAAGATGGGGGGGGAGACTATGGCTACACCTTC. Its translation: CASSQDGGGDYGYTF.

V and J are TRBV2 and TRBJ1-6, with 10 bases aligning to TRBD1. In germline, CDR1 is SNHLY, CDR2 FYNNEI. This CDR3 has 14 residues. Germline trimming cut 7 bases from V and 5 bases from J; bases unmatched to any gene: 2. The CDR3 region is CASKGQGDNSPLHF. In nucleotides, the CDR3 is TGTGCCAGCAAAGGACAGGGGGATAATTCACCCCTCCACTTT. Combining the CDR3 with reference TRBV2 and TRBJ1-6 gives the whole variable domain EPEVTQTPSHQVTQMGQEVILRCVPISNHLYFYWYRQILGQKVEFLVSFYNNEISEKSEIFDDQFSVERPDGSNFTLKIRSTKLEDSAMYFCASKGQGDNSPLHFGNGTRLTVT.